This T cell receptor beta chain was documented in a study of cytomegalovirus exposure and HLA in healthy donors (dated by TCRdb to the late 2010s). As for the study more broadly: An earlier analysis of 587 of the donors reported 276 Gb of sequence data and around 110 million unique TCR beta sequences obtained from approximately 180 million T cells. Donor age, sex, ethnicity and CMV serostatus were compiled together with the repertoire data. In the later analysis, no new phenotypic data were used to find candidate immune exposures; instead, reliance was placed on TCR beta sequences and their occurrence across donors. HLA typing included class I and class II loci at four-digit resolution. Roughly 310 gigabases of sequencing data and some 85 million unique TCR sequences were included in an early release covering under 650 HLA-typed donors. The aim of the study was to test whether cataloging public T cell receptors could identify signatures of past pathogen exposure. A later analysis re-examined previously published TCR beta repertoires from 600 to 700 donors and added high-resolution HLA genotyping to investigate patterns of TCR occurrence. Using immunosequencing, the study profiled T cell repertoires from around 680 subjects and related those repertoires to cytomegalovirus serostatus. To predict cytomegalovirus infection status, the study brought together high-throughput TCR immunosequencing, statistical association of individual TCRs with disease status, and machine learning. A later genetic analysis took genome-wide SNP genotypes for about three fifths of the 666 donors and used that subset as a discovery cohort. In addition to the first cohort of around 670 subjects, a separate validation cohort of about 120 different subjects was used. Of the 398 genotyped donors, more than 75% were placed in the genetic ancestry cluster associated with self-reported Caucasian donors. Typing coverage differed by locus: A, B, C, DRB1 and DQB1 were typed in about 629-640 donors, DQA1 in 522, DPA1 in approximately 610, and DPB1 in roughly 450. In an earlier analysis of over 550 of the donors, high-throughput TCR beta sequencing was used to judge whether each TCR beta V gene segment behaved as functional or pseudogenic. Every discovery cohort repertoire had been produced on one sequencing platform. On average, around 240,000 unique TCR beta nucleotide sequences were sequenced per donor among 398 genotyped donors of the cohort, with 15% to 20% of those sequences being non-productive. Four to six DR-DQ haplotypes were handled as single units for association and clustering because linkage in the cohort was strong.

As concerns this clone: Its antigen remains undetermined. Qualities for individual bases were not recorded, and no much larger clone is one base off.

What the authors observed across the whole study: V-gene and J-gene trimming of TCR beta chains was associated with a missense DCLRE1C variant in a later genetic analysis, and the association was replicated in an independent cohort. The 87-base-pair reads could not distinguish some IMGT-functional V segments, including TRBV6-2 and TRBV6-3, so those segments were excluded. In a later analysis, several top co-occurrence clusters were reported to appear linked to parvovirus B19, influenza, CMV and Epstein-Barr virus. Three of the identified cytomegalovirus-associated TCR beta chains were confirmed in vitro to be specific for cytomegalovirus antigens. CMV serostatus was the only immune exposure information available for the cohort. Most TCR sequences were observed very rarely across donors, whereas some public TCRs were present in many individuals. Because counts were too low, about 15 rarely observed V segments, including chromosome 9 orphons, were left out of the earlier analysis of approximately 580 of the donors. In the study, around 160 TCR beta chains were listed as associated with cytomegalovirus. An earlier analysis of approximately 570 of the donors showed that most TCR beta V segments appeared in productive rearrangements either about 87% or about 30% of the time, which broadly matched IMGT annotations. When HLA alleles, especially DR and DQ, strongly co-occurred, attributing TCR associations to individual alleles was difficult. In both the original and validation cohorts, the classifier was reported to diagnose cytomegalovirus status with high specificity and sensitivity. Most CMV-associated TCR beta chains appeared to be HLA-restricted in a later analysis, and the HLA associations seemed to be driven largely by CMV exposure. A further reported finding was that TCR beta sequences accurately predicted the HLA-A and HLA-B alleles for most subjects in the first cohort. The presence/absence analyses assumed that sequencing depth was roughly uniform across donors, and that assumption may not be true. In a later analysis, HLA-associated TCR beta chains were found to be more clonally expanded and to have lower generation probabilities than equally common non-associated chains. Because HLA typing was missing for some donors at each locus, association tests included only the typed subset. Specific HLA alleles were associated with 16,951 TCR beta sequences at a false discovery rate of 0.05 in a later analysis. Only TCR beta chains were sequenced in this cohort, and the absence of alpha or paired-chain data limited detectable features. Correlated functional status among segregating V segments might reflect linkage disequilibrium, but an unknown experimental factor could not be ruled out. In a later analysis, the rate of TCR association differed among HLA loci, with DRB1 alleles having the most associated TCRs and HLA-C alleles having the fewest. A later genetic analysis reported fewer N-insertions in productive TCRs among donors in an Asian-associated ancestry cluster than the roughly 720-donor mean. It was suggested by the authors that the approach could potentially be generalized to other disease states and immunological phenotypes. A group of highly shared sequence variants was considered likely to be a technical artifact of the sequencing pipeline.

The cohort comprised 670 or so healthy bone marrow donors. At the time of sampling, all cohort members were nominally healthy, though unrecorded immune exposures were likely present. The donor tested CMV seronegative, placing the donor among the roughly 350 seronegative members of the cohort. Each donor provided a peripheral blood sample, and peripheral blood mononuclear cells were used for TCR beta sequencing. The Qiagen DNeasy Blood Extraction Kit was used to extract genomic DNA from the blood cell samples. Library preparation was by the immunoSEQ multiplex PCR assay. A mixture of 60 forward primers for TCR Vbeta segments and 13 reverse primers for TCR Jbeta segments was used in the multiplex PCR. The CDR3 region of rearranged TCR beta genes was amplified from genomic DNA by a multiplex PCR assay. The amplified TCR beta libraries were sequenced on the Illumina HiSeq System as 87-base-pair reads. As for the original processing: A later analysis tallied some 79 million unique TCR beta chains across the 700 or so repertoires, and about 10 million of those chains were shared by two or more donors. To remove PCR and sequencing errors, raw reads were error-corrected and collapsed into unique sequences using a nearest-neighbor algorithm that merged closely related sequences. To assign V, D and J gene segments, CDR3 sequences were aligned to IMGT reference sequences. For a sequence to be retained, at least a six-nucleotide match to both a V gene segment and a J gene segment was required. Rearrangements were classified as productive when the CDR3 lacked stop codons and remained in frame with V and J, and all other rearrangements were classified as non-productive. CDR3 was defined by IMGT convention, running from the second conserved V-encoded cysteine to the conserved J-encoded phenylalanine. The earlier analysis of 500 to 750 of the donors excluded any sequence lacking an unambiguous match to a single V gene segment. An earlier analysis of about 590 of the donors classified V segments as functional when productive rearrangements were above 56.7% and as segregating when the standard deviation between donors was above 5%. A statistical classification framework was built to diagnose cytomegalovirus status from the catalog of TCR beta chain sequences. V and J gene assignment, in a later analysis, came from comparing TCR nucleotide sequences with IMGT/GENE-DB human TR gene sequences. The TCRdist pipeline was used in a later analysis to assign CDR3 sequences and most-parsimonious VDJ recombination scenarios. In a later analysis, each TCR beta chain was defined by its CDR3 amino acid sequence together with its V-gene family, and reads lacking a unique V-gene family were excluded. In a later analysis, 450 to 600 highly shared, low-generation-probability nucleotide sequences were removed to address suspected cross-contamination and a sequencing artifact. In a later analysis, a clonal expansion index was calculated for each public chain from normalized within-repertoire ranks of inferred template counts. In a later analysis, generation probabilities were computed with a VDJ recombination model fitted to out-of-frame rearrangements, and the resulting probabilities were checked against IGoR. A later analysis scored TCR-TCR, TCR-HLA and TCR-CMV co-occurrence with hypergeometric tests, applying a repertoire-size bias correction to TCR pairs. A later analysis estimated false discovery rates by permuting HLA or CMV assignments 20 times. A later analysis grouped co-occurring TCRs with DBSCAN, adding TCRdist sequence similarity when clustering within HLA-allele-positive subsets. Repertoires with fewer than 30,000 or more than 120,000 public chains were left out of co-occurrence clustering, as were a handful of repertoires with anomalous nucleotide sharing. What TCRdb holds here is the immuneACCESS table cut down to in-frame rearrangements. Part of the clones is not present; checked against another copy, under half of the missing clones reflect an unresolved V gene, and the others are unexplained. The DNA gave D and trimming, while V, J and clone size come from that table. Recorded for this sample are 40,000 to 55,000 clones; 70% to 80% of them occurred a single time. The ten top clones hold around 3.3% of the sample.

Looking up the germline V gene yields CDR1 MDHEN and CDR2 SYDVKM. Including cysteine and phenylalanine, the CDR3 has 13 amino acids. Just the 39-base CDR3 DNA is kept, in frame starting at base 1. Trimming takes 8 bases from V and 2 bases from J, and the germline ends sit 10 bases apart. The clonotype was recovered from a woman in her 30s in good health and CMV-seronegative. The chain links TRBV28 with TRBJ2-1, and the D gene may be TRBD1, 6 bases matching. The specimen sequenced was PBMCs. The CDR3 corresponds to CASGTPTYNEQFF. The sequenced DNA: TGTGCCAGCGGGACACCCACCTACAATGAGCAGTTCTTC.